This passage covers 21 T cell receptor beta chains from one sample sequenced in a study of cytomegalovirus exposure and HLA in healthy donors. PCR used 60 Vbeta primers and 13 Jbeta primers. The repertoire was sequenced with immunoSEQ multiplex PCR; TCRdb's copy has only in-frame clones and lacks some. The sample has over 100,000 clones; 73% are singletons. Source material: PBMCs. The receptors were gathered from a man in his forties in good health and CMV-seronegative.

Only a few counts were recorded for this clone. The rearrangement uses TRBV6-5 and TRBJ1-2; TRBD1 matches 10 bases. V shed 5 bases, J shed 6 bases, and the junction held 9 bases outside the gene matches. CDR1 MNHEY and CDR2 SVGAGI come from the germline V gene. This CDR3 spans 15 amino acids. The CDR3 is CASSLRQGAYDGYTF. In nucleotides, the CDR3 is TGTGCCAGCAGTCTCCGACAGGGGGCGTACGATGGCTACACCTTC.

J is TRBJ2-7 and V is TRBV30, with a tentative D call TRBD2 (6 bases). The CDR3 sequence is 12 residues long. Between the trimmed V and J ends, which lost 3 bases and 1 base, there was a span of 7 bases. Germline lookup yields CDR1 GTSNPN and CDR2 SVGIG (reference sequence). In nucleotides, the CDR3 is TGTGCCTGGAGGGAGGGATCCTACGAGCAGTACTTC. Amino acids: CAWREGSYEQYF. The full variable domain, rest sourced from reference TRBV30 and TRBJ2-7, is SQTIHQWPATLVQPVGSPLSLECTVEGTSNPNLYWYRQAAGRGLQLLFYSVGIGQISSEVPQNLSASRPQDRQFILSSKKLLLSDSGFYLCAWREGSYEQYFGPGTRLTVT.

This chain uses TRBV10-3 with TRBJ1-5; tentatively, D is TRBD1 (5 bases). The germline V and J ends were trimmed by 0 bases and 5 bases, with 14 bases remaining between them. The CDR3 runs 16 residues. Germline V lookup: CDR1 ENHRY, CDR2 SYGVKD. CDR3 nucleotides: TGTGCCATCAGTGAGTCGGCGGCGCTCAGGGATCAGCCCCAGCATTTT. It encodes CAISESAALRDQPQHF.

This chain links TRBV19 with TRBJ2-2; D is ambiguous. The V gene lost 3 bases and the J gene lost 1 base, with 6 bases spanning the gap. The CDR3 is made up of 14 amino acids. The V gene's germline CDR1 is LNHDA and CDR2 SQIVND (reference sequence). CDR3 bases: TGTGCCAGTAGTATCCCACAGAACACCGGGGAGCTGTTTTTT. Translating it yields CASSIPQNTGELFF.

This chain joins TRBV11-2 and TRBJ2-6, with a tentative D call TRBD1 (6 bases). The CDR3 contains 15 residues. V lost 5 bases to trimming and J lost 1 base, with 9 bases between them. Per the germline V gene, CDR1 is SGHAT and CDR2 is FQNNGV. CDR3 nucleotides: TGTGCCAGCAGCCTTGGACAGTCTGGGGCCAACGTCCTGACTTTC. It yields the protein CASSLGQSGANVLTF.

This clone was seen a handful of times. The gene calls are TRBV2 and TRBJ2-2, with D possibly matching TRBD1 (5 bases). There are 15 residues in the CDR3. CDR1 and CDR2 (germline): SNHLY, FYNNEI. Trimming stripped 7 bases from V and 0 bases from J, with 12 bases between. CDR3 in amino acids: CASTGAGTNTGELFF. CDR3 nucleotide sequence: TGTGCCAGCACTGGGGCAGGAACGAACACCGGGGAGCTGTTTTTT. Full variable domain (remainder filled in from reference TRBV2 and TRBJ2-2): EPEVTQTPSHQVTQMGQEVILRCVPISNHLYFYWYRQILGQKVEFLVSFYNNEISEKSEIFDDQFSVERPDGSNFTLKIRSTKLEDSAMYFCASTGAGTNTGELFFGEGSRLTVL.

The DNA of the CDR3 is TGCGCCAGCAGCTTTGGTACTAGCGGGGGTACAGATACGCAGTATTTT. Amino acid sequence: CASSFGTSGGTDTQYF. This chain uses TRBV5-1 with TRBJ2-3; 11 bases are a match to TRBD2. This CDR3 has 16 residues. From germline, CDR1 is SGHRS and CDR2 YFSETQ. V lost 2 bases and J lost 3; bases outside the gene matches: 5. The full variable domain, completed using reference TRBV5-1 and TRBJ2-3, is KAGVTQTPRYLIKTRGQQVTLSCSPISGHRSVSWYQQTPGQGLQFLFEYFSETQRNKGNFPGRFSGRQFSNSRSEMNVSTLELGDSALYLCASSFGTSGGTDTQYFGPGTRLTVL.

This clone was recorded a few times. The chain carries TRBV7-9 and TRBJ2-7; D perhaps matches TRBD2 (5 bases). With 3 bases removed from V and 6 bases from J, the gap between germline ends came to 9 bases. CDR3 length: 12 residues. The V gene's germline CDR1 is SEHNR and CDR2 FQNEAQ (reference sequence). The CDR3 protein is CASSLGSPEQYF. The CDR3 DNA follows: TGTGCCAGCAGCTTGGGGAGCCCCGAGCAGTACTTC.

The chain links TRBV7-9 to TRBJ2-5; 9 positions match TRBD1. The CDR3 loop spans 15 amino acids. CDR1 SEHNR and CDR2 FQNEAQ come from the germline V gene (reference sequence). Trimming removed 3 bases from V and 4 bases from J; junction bases left unmatched: 6. CDR3 nucleotide sequence: TGTGCCAGCAGCTTGTTCAGACAGGGGGGAGAGACCCAGTACTTC. As protein: CASSLFRQGGETQYF.

The V gene is TRBV4-3, the J gene TRBJ2-3; no reliable D call. Trimming cost V 0 bases and J 0 bases, with 4 bases left between them. Germline CDR1 reads LGHNA; CDR2 reads YSLEER. CDR3 length: 14 residues. CDR3 bases: TGCGCCAGCAGCCAAGACCGGAGCACAGATACGCAGTATTTT. Its translation: CASSQDRSTDTQYF.

This clone was detected only a few times. V usage is TRBV7-8 and J usage is TRBJ1-1, with 8 bases aligning to TRBD1. The germline CDR1 and CDR2 sequences are SGHVS and FQNEAQ. The trim removed 6 bases at V and 0 bases at J, leaving 9 bases unmatched. The CDR3 sequence is 16 residues long. Here the CDR3 DNA reads TGTGCCAGCAGTTGGCCTAACAGGGGGTTGAACACTGAAGCTTTCTTT. It codes for CASSWPNRGLNTEAFF. The full variable domain, its missing parts supplied by reference TRBV7-8 and TRBJ1-1, is GAGVSQSPRYKVAKRGQDVALRCDPISGHVSLFWYQQALGQGPEFLTYFQNEAQLDKSGLPSDRFFAERPEGSVSTLKIQRTQQEDSAVYLCASSWPNRGLNTEAFFGQGTRLTVV.

The chain employs TRBV25-1 and TRBJ2-5, with D maybe TRBD1 (6 bases). V lost 0 bases to trimming and J lost 4 bases, with 18 bases between them. The CDR3 has 17 residues. Germline V lookup: CDR1 MGHDK, CDR2 SYGVNS. Written as DNA, the CDR3 is TGTGCCAGCAGTGAATACGGGTTCGGGTTAGGGGGAGAGACCCAGTACTTC. It codes for CASSEYGFGLGGETQYF. The whole variable domain, filled in from reference TRBV25-1 and TRBJ2-5, reads EADIYQTPRYLVIGTGKKITLECSQTMGHDKMYWYQQDPGMELHLIHYSYGVNSTEKGDLSSESTVSRIRTEHFPLTLESARPSHTSQYLCASSEYGFGLGGETQYFGPGTRLLVL.

The J gene is TRBJ2-3, the V gene TRBV5-1, with 8 nucleotides matching TRBD1. Germline assignment: CDR1 SGHRS and CDR2 YFSETQ. This CDR3 spans 18 amino acids. The junction had 15 bases not matched to a gene; V was cut back by 4 bases and J by 2 bases. For the CDR3, the DNA is TGCGCCAGCAGCCTTAAAAGGACAGGGTTCGGGAACACAGATACGCAGTATTTT. This encodes CASSLKRTGFGNTDTQYF.

The J gene is TRBJ2-1, the V gene TRBV29-1; 9 nucleotides match TRBD2. The J segment lost 7 bases and the V segment lost 8 bases, leaving 21 bases of the junction unmatched. The CDR3 consists of 17 residues. Germline V lookup: CDR1 SQVTM, CDR2 ANQGSEA. In DNA form, the CDR3 reads TGCAGCTCCCGGGGGTGGTTCGGCGGGGGGGCGGGGAATGAGCAGTTCTTC. Its protein product is CSSRGWFGGGAGNEQFF.

The sample holds one count of this clone. The DNA of the CDR3 is TGCGCCAGCAGCCAGAGGGCGGACGAGGGAAGGGTCTACGAGCAGTACTTC. Protein sequence: CASSQRADEGRVYEQYF. The rearrangement uses TRBV4-1 and TRBJ2-7; D might be TRBD2 (5 bases). With 3 bases removed from V and 3 bases from J, the gap between germline ends came to 21 bases. This CDR3 contains 17 residues. CDR1 is MGHRA, CDR2 YSYEKL, per germline.

The chain is built from TRBV4-3 and TRBJ2-7; possible D gene TRBD1, 7 bases. CDR1 is LGHNA, CDR2 YSLEER, per germline. V lost 3 bases to trimming and J lost 1 base, with 22 bases between them. This CDR3 is built from 18 residues. CDR3: CASSQGSISQGRSYEQYF. In DNA form, the CDR3 reads TGCGCCAGCAGCCAGGGTTCTATCTCACAGGGGAGGTCCTACGAGCAGTACTTC.

In nucleotides, the CDR3 is TGTGCCAGCAGACTATTAGGGGGCACTGAAGCTTTCTTT. Protein product: CASRLLGGTEAFF. The rearrangement joins TRBV6-1 to TRBJ1-1; D perhaps matches TRBD1 (6 bases). The CDR3 loop spans 13 amino acids. The germline gives CDR1 MNHNS, CDR2 SASEGT. Trimming removed 6 bases from V and 4 bases from J, with 12 bases in between.

The chain carries TRBV27 and TRBJ2-5, with no clear D. CDR3 length: 16 amino acids. Germline CDR1 and CDR2: MNHEY and SMNVEV (reference sequence). V was clipped by 5 bases and J by 1 base, with 17 bases between them. CDR3 DNA sequence: TGTGCCAGCAGTCCCACGCGAGGCGGCTTCCAAGAGACCCAGTACTTC. Residues: CASSPTRGGFQETQYF.

The CDR3 region is CASSLDSAGGTDTQYF. Written as DNA, the CDR3 is TGTGCCAGCAGCTTAGATTCGGCGGGGGGAACGGATACGCAGTATTTT. The rearrangement links TRBV7-9 to TRBJ2-3; 8 bases fit TRBD2. Germline trimming cut 1 base from V and 6 bases from J; bases unmatched to any gene: 9. Per germline, CDR1 SEHNR and CDR2 FQNEAQ (reference sequence). The CDR3 is 16 amino acids.

This chain uses TRBV5-6 with TRBJ1-6, with D possibly matching TRBD1 (5 bases). Germline V gene data show CDR1 as SGHDT and CDR2 as YYEEEE. This CDR3 spans 17 amino acids. V dropped 4 bases and J dropped 10 bases, with 24 bases sitting between them. CDR3 loop: CASSAPKGMGALSPLHF. Written as DNA, the CDR3 is TGTGCCAGCAGCGCCCCAAAGGGGATGGGTGCCCTCTCACCCCTCCACTTT.

The rearrangement joins TRBV4-2 to TRBJ2-3; 8 nucleotides match TRBD1. The CDR3 loop spans 16 amino acids. Germline V gene sequence: CDR1 LGHNA, CDR2 YNFKEQ. The trim removed 1 base at V and 4 bases at J, leaving 7 bases unmatched. DNA of the CDR3: TGTGCCAGCAGCCAAGGCCGACAGGGGTTCGCAGATACGCAGTATTTT. Protein sequence: CASSQGRQGFADTQYF.